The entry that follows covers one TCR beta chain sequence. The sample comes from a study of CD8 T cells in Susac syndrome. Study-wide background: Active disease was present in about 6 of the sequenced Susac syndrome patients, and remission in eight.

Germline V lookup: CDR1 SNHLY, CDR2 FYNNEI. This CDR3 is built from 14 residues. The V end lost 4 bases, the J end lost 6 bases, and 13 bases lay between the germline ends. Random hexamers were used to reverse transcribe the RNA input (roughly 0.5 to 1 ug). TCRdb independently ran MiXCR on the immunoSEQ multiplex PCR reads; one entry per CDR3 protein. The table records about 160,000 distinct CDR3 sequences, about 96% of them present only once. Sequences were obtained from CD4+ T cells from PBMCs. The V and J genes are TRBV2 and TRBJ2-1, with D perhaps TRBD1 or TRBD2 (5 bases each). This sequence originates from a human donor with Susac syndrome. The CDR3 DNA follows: TGTGCCAGCAGTGGACCGGGACCCGCCAATGAGCAGTTCTTC. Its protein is CASSGPGPANEQFF.